This record concerns one TCR beta chain sequence. The target antigen is unknown. This sample is part of a study of OX40 agonist ivuxolimab in advanced cancers. Study observations and caveats: Undetermined was the antigen specificity of the expanded peripheral T cells.

Libraries were prepared by immunoSEQ multiplex PCR; TCRdb keeps only in-frame clonotypes and omits some of them. The data contain just over 60,000 clones, about 85% of them singletons. The clonotype originates from an adult with an advanced solid tumor such as melanoma, head and neck, liver or kidney cancer. The sequences come from CD4+ or CD8+ T cells sorted from blood, collected in a trial of the OX40 agonist ivuxolimab.

The CDR3 DNA reads as TGTGCCAGCAGCGCTAGCGGGAGAAGCACCGGGGAGCTGTTTTTT. Its translation is CASSASGRSTGELFF. This sequence joins TRBV9 and TRBJ2-2; 10 positions match TRBD2. CDR1 SGDLS and CDR2 YYNGEE come from the germline V gene. Trimming removed 3 bases from V and 4 bases from J; junction bases left unmatched: 3. The CDR3 sequence is 15 residues long.